Below, 21 T cell receptor beta chains from the same sample are listed, as sequenced in a study of CD8+CD57+ T cells in acquired aplastic anemia. Individuals selected for sequencing had exhibited CD8+CD57+ cell expansion on flow cytometry. Genomic DNA templated the TCR beta VDJ and CDR3 profiling. TCRdb independently ran MiXCR on the reads; one entry per CDR3 protein. Among over 150,000 distinct CDR3 sequences listed, 40% to 65% were seen once. Sequencing was done on a sample of sorted CD4+, CD8+, or CD8+CD57+ T cells (not recorded which) from PBMCs. Receptors originate from a human donor with aplastic anemia.

The chain uses TRBV11-2 and TRBJ1-2; D is undetermined. Germline assignment: CDR1 SGHAT and CDR2 FQNNGV. The V and J ends lost 0 bases and 2 bases respectively, with 10 bases between them. The CDR3 loop spans 15 amino acids. The CDR3 bases are TGTGCCAGCAGCTTAGAAATGGGATCCAACTATGGCTACACCTTC. It codes for CASSLEMGSNYGYTF. Full variable domain (rest looked up from reference TRBV11-2 and TRBJ1-2): EAGVAQSPRYKIIEKRQSVAFWCNPISGHATLYWYQQILGQGPKLLIQFQNNGVVDDSQLPKDRFSAERLKGVDSTLKIQPAKLEDSAVYLCASSLEMGSNYGYTFGSGTRLTVV.

The chain combines TRBV15 with TRBJ1-2; TRBD1 might be the D (5 bases). The V end lost 3 bases, the J end lost 8 bases, and 22 bases lay between the germline ends. CDR1 LNHNV and CDR2 YYDKDF come from the germline V gene (reference sequence). The CDR3 has 16 amino acids. The CDR3 protein is CATSSQEPGLGYGYTF. The CDR3 nucleotides are TGTGCCACCAGCAGCCAAGAGCCAGGGCTTGGCTACGGCTACACCTTC. The full variable domain, completed using reference TRBV15 and TRBJ1-2, is DAMVIQNPRYQVTQFGKPVTLSCSQTLNHNVMYWYQQKSSQAPKLLFHYYDKDFNNEADTPDNFQSRRPNTSFCFLDIRSPGLGDTAMYLCATSSQEPGLGYGYTFGSGTRLTVV.

Comments on this clonotype: It may be a read error: a sequence one base away is much more abundant. The chain links TRBV5-1 to TRBJ2-5; no reliable D call. The CDR3 extends over 16 amino acids. CDR1 is SGHRS, CDR2 YFSETQ, per germline. The CDR3 loop is CAGSLAENSWGETQYF. In DNA form, the CDR3 reads TGCGCCGGCAGCTTGGCCGAGAACTCCTGGGGAGAGACCCAGTACTTC. Full variable domain (remainder filled in from reference TRBV5-1 and TRBJ2-5): KAGVTQTPRYLIKTRGQQVTLSCSPISGHRSVSWYQQTPGQGLQFLFEYFSETQRNKGNFPGRFSGRQFSNSRSEMNVSTLELGDSALYLCAGSLAENSWGETQYFGPGTRLLVL.

The genes are TRBV2 and TRBJ2-1; 16 bases are shared with TRBD2. Germline V gives CDR1 SNHLY, CDR2 FYNNEI. There are 14 residues in the CDR3. Unmatched junction bases numbered 6, after V lost 6 bases and J lost 13 bases. The CDR3 loop reads CASRGLAGGLDQFF. Written as DNA, the CDR3 is TGTGCCAGCAGGGGACTAGCGGGGGGGCTAGATCAGTTCTTC.

V is TRBV7-2 and J is TRBJ2-3; D not resolved. The germline V and J ends were trimmed by 4 bases and 5 bases, with 10 bases remaining between them. The CDR3 is 13 residues long. Germline V gene data show CDR1 as SGHTA and CDR2 as FQGNSA. The CDR3 here is CASSSSPRDTQYF. CDR3 in DNA: TGTGCCAGCAGCTCCTCTCCGAGAGATACGCAGTATTTT. Together with reference TRBV7-2 and TRBJ2-3, the CDR3 gives the full variable domain: GAGVSQSPSNKVTEKGKDVELRCDPISGHTALYWYRQSLGQGLEFLIYFQGNSAPDKSGLPSDRFSAERTGGSVSTLTIQRTQQEDSAVYLCASSSSPRDTQYFGPGTRLTVL.

Only a few counts were recorded for this clonotype. The rearrangement uses TRBV10-3 and TRBJ1-4; D remains ambiguous. Trimming shortened V by 3 bases and J by 0 bases, and 2 bases separated the two germline ends. The CDR3 contains 13 residues. The germline V gene has CDR1 ENHRY and CDR2 SYGVKD. The CDR3 reads CAISEATNEKLFF. CDR3 nucleotide sequence: TGTGCCATCAGTGAAGCAACTAATGAAAAACTGTTTTTT.

This clonotype was counted between two and nine times. CDR3 bases: TGCAGCGTGGGACCAGGGGATTATGGCTACACCTTC. It specifies CSVGPGDYGYTF. This rearrangement joins TRBV29-1 to TRBJ1-2, with D possibly TRBD1 on 6 matching bases. Germline V gives CDR1 SQVTM, CDR2 ANQGSEA. V lost 6 bases to trimming and J lost 5 bases, with 13 bases between them. This CDR3 has 12 amino acids.

The V call is TRBV7-8, the J call TRBJ2-7; 10 bases line up with TRBD1. Germline CDR1 SGHVS, CDR2 FQNEAQ. J was trimmed by 6 bases and V by 7 bases; bases with no gene match: 9. This CDR3 is 14 amino acids long. CDR3 sequence: CASTSRQGASEQYF. The CDR3 coding sequence is TGTGCCAGCACCTCCAGACAGGGGGCTTCCGAGCAGTACTTC.

This clonotype came up many times. The V and J genes are TRBV7-8 and TRBJ2-5, with 8 bases aligning to TRBD1. The CDR3 is 16 residues long. Trimming took 3 bases from V and 2 from J; bases not matched to a gene: 8. CDR1 and CDR2 (germline): SGHVS, FQNEAQ. CDR3 sequence: CASSLYRDRYQETQYF. DNA of the CDR3: TGTGCCAGCAGCTTGTACCGGGACAGGTATCAAGAGACCCAGTACTTC.

The chain employs TRBV7-9 and TRBJ1-2; weak D call: TRBD1 (6 bases). V dropped 1 base and J dropped 6 bases, with 9 bases sitting between them. The CDR3 covers 13 residues. The V gene's germline CDR1 is SEHNR and CDR2 FQNEAQ (reference sequence). In nucleotides, the CDR3 is TGTGCCAGCAGCTTAGACAGGGTAGATGGCTACACCTTC. Its protein product is CASSLDRVDGYTF.

V and J are TRBV29-1 and TRBJ1-5; unclear D gene. The V gene lost 6 bases and the J gene lost 5 bases, with 11 bases spanning the gap. Germline V gene sequence: CDR1 SQVTM, CDR2 ANQGSEA. This CDR3 has 12 amino acids. The CDR3 region is CSVRASDQPQHF. The CDR3 bases are TGCAGCGTGAGGGCGAGCGATCAGCCCCAGCATTTT.

The chain joins TRBV6-1 to TRBJ1-2; 7 positions agree with TRBD1. The CDR3 has 15 amino acids. Germline V gene lookup returns CDR1 MNHNS and CDR2 SASEGT. V lost 1 base and J lost 4; bases outside the gene matches: 6. As DNA, the CDR3 is TGTGCCAGCAGTGAAGGAAGGGGGCGTTTCTATGGCTACACCTTC. This translates into CASSEGRGRFYGYTF.

This clonotype was recorded only once. The genes are TRBV20-1 and TRBJ2-5; 11 positions agree with TRBD2. Losses at the gene ends were 0 bases for V and 5 bases for J; bases not matched to a gene: 5. CDR3 size: 15 residues. Germline loops: CDR1 DFQATT, CDR2 SNEGSKA (reference sequence). The CDR3 sequence is CSARDPTSGSETQYF. The CDR3 region has the DNA TGCAGTGCTAGAGATCCAACTAGCGGGAGTGAGACCCAGTACTTC.

In this sample, this clonotype turned up many times. The rearrangement links TRBV7-3 to TRBJ2-1; TRBD1 matches 9 bases. This CDR3 is built from 15 residues. V was pared by 4 bases and J by 8 bases, with 9 bases of the junction left unmatched. Germline V CDR1 and CDR2: SGHTA, FQGTGA. The CDR3 DNA is TGTGCCAGCAGCTCAACAGGGGGCACAGGCGATGAGCAGTTCTTC. Its protein product is CASSSTGGTGDEQFF.

The V gene is TRBV15, the J gene TRBJ2-5; TRBD1 is a possible D gene (5 bases). Trimming removed 1 base at V and 5 bases at J, with 14 bases between. CDR1 is LNHNV, CDR2 YYDKDF, per germline (reference sequence). The CDR3 extends over 15 amino acids. CDR3 sequence: CATSRGRQGLETQYF. The CDR3 nucleotides read TGTGCCACCAGCAGAGGGCGGCAGGGCTTGGAGACCCAGTACTTC.

This sequence joins TRBV12-3 or TRBV12-4 and TRBJ1-5; tentative D call: TRBD1 (6 bases). This CDR3 has 14 residues. V gave up 4 bases and J gave up 4 bases, with 11 bases separating them. CDR3 sequence (DNA): TGTGCCAGCAGTTATCGGGGACAAAATCAGCCCCAGCATTTT. Translation gives CASSYRGQNQPQHF.

This rearrangement joins TRBV7-2 to TRBJ2-5, with D possibly TRBD1 on 5 matching bases. The ends were cut back, 5 bases at V and 1 base at J, with 17 bases in the middle. This CDR3 region has 16 residues. Looked up from germline, CDR1 is SGHTA and CDR2 is FQGNSA. The CDR3 protein is CASSRGQGASQETQYF. The CDR3 bases are TGTGCCAGCAGCCGTGGGCAGGGTGCCTCCCAAGAGACCCAGTACTTC. Together with reference TRBV7-2 and TRBJ2-5, the CDR3 gives the full variable domain: GAGVSQSPSNKVTEKGKDVELRCDPISGHTALYWYRQSLGQGLEFLIYFQGNSAPDKSGLPSDRFSAERTGGSVSTLTIQRTQQEDSAVYLCASSRGQGASQETQYFGPGTRLLVL.

As regards this clonotype: Likely a read error: the CDR3 ends without its conserved phenylalanine or tryptophan. No DNA is shown, since the ends of the CDR3 on it are uncertain; the CDR3 is the one TCRdb lists. The rearrangement joins TRBV12-3 or TRBV12-4 to TRBJ1-6. Including both end residues, the CDR3 is 14 amino acids long. The CDR3 loop is CASSLSSYNSPLRS.

This clonotype came up many times. The V and J genes are TRBV7-9 and TRBJ2-2, with D possibly being TRBD1 (6 bases). The V and J ends lost 5 bases and 6 bases respectively, with 13 bases between them. This CDR3 region has 14 residues. The germline V gene has CDR1 SEHNR and CDR2 FQNEAQ (reference sequence). DNA for the CDR3: TGTGCCAGCAGCCCCCGACAGGTCCCCGGGGAGCTGTTTTTT. Translated: CASSPRQVPGELFF.

This clonotype came up many times. The chain carries TRBV4-1 and TRBJ1-1; D is undetermined. This CDR3 has 15 amino acids. V dropped 0 bases and J dropped 5 bases, with 13 bases sitting between them. The germline V gene has CDR1 MGHRA and CDR2 YSYEKL. The CDR3 region is CASSQEGGGWTEAFF. Here the CDR3 DNA reads TGCGCCAGCAGCCAAGAGGGAGGAGGTTGGACTGAAGCTTTCTTT.

The CDR3 spells CASSPPGRESYEQYF. The CDR3 DNA reads TGTGCCAGCAGTCCGCCGGGACGCGAGTCCTACGAGCAGTACTTC. This chain connects TRBV6-1 to TRBJ2-7, with D perhaps matching TRBD1 or TRBD2 (5 bases each). The CDR3 loop spans 15 amino acids. Germline CDR1 and CDR2: MNHNS and SASEGT. V was cut by 5 bases and J by 1 base, with 15 bases left in between.